Below, 20 T cell receptor beta chains from the same sample are listed, as sequenced in a study of blood T cell repertoires in COVID-19. The data were produced by immunoSEQ multiplex PCR, yet TCRdb's version contains in-frame clones alone and is incomplete. Counted here are 160,000 or so clones, approximately 81% occurring once; the ten biggest clones make up over 5%. The sequenced material came from peripheral blood. The source of these receptors is a woman aged 50 to 65 with COVID-19, enrolled during active disease.

This chain connects TRBV15 to TRBJ1-4; the D gene is possibly TRBD1 (5 bases). The CDR3 contains 16 residues. Germline assignment: CDR1 LNHNV and CDR2 YYDKDF (reference sequence). V was pared by 0 bases and J by 8 bases, with 16 bases between. CDR3 region: CATSRDRNRGKEKLFF. CDR3 nucleotides: TGTGCCACCAGCAGAGATCGAAACCGGGGGAAGGAAAAACTGTTTTTT.

The chain couples TRBV5-1 to TRBJ1-1; the D gene is possibly TRBD1 (5 bases). Germline CDR1 SGHRS, CDR2 YFSETQ. This CDR3 spans 15 amino acids. V shed 0 bases and J shed 1 base, with 10 bases lying between them. The CDR3 nucleotides read TGCGCCAGCAGCTTGGATGGGGGGAAGAACACTGAAGCTTTCTTT. This encodes CASSLDGGKNTEAFF.

J is TRBJ1-1 and V is TRBV12-5; weak D call: TRBD1 (5 bases). Trimming took off 2 bases at V and 10 bases at J, with 11 bases between the two ends. The CDR3 is 12 amino acids. Germline lookup yields CDR1 LGHNT and CDR2 FRNRAP. The DNA of the CDR3 is TGTGCTAGTGGTTTGCCGGGGGGGAGAGCTTTCTTT. Amino acid sequence: CASGLPGGRAFF.

This chain connects TRBV18 to TRBJ2-7; 9 nucleotides match TRBD1. Germline CDR1 is KGHSH and CDR2 is LQKENI. This CDR3 has 16 residues. V was pared by 6 bases and J by 2 bases, with 11 bases of the junction left unmatched. The CDR3 bases are TGTGCCAGCTCGCGCAACCGGGACAGGGTGCCCTACGAGCAGTACTTC. Translated: CASSRNRDRVPYEQYF.

V and J are TRBV5-6 and TRBJ1-2; weak D call: TRBD1 (6 bases). Germline V gene lookup returns CDR1 SGHDT and CDR2 YYEEEE. This CDR3 is 12 amino acids long. Between the trimmed V and J ends, which lost 2 bases and 11 bases, there was a span of 13 bases. The CDR3 bases are TGTGCCAGCAGCTTAACAGGGTATTCGTACACCTTC. It specifies CASSLTGYSYTF.

This sequence joins TRBV3-1 (or the pseudogene TRBV3-2) and TRBJ1-6, with 11 bases that match TRBD1. The trim removed 1 base at V and 6 bases at J, leaving 11 bases unmatched. This CDR3 is 19 amino acids long. The germline CDR1 and CDR2 sequences are LGHDT and YNNKEL (reference sequence). The CDR3 sequence: CASSQGWDRGTFSNSPLHF. CDR3 sequence (DNA): TGTGCCAGCAGCCAAGGTTGGGACAGGGGGACGTTCAGTAATTCACCCCTCCACTTT.

The V call is TRBV3-1 (or the pseudogene TRBV3-2), the J call TRBJ2-5, with 13 bases fitting TRBD2. This CDR3 has 18 amino acids. CDR1 LGHDT and CDR2 YNNKEL come from the germline V gene (reference sequence). V dropped 1 base and J dropped 3; count of bases not matched to a gene: 8. The CDR3 reads CASSQVTSGGPLEETQYF. DNA for the CDR3: TGTGCCAGCAGCCAAGTGACTAGCGGGGGGCCTCTGGAAGAGACCCAGTACTTC.

This clone has only one observation. This chain links TRBV3-1 (or the pseudogene TRBV3-2) with TRBJ2-7, with D perhaps TRBD1 (5 bases). Trimming left V 5 bases short and J 5 bases short, with 7 bases between. The CDR3 covers 11 residues. Germline V lookup: CDR1 LGHDT, CDR2 YNNKEL (reference sequence). The CDR3 protein is CASSTGDEQYF. Written as DNA, the CDR3 is TGTGCCAGCAGCACAGGTGACGAGCAGTACTTC.

Of note for this clone: The germline gene is not matched at one end of the junction; a read error may be the cause. The chain links TRBV7-7 to TRBJ2-3; D unresolved. The length of the CDR3 is 17 residues. Germline V lookup: CDR1 SSHAT, CDR2 FNYEAQ (reference sequence). For the CDR3, the DNA is TGTGCTAGCAGCTTAGAATGGCAGGTCGATCACACAGATACGCAGTATTTT. This translates into CASSLEWQVDHTDTQYF.

The chain couples TRBV6-5 to TRBJ1-1, with TRBD1 identical over 10 bases. CDR1 and CDR2 (germline): MNHEY, SVGAGI. The trim removed 6 bases at V and 4 bases at J, leaving 8 bases unmatched. This CDR3 is built from 15 residues. CDR3: CASRGQGRGVTEAFF. CDR3 nucleotide sequence: TGTGCCAGCAGGGGACAGGGGCGCGGGGTCACTGAAGCTTTCTTT.

This clone was counted once. This sample also contains other DNA sequences that code for the same CDR3. This chain links TRBV9 with TRBJ2-3, with a weak D call TRBD2 (5 bases). CDR3 length equals 12 residues. Germline assignment: CDR1 SGDLS and CDR2 YYNGEE. V lost 3 bases and J 5 bases, leaving 7 bases between the germline ends. The CDR3 DNA reads as TGTGCCAGCAGCGCTCGGGGAGATACGCAGTATTTT. Its translation: CASSARGDTQYF.

This chain links TRBV18 with TRBJ1-1; 8 positions agree with TRBD1. Germline V gives CDR1 KGHSH, CDR2 LQKENI. The V and J ends lost 0 bases and 5 bases, in that order; junction bases with no gene match: 5. The CDR3 is 15 residues long. CDR3 residues: CASSPPTGGGTEAFF. CDR3 in DNA: TGTGCCAGCTCACCACCAACAGGGGGAGGGACTGAAGCTTTCTTT. Complete variable domain (other parts from reference TRBV18 and TRBJ1-1): NAGVMQNPRHLVRRRGQEARLRCSPMKGHSHVYWYRQLPEEGLKFMVYLQKENIIDESGMPKERFSAEFPKEGPSILRIQQVVRGDSAAYFCASSPPTGGGTEAFFGQGTRLTVV.

This clone was counted a few times. The chain carries TRBV2 and TRBJ1-6; D uncertain. The CDR3 is made up of 15 amino acids. Per germline, CDR1 SNHLY and CDR2 FYNNEI. Trimming cost V 2 bases and J 0 bases, with 5 bases left between them. CDR3 region: CASSERSSYNSPLHF. DNA for the CDR3: TGTGCCAGCAGTGAACGGAGCTCCTATAATTCACCCCTCCACTTT.

This chain links TRBV3-1 (or the pseudogene TRBV3-2) with TRBJ2-7; 8 bases fit TRBD2. The CDR3 covers 15 residues. CDR1 is LGHDT, CDR2 YNNKEL, per germline (reference sequence). The V segment lost 5 bases and the J segment 7 bases; nucleotides outside the gene matches: 13. This CDR3 reads CASSSQLAGGSEQYF. Written as DNA, the CDR3 is TGTGCCAGCAGCTCGCAGCTAGCGGGTGGCTCGGAGCAGTACTTC.

The gene calls are TRBV6-5 and TRBJ1-4, with 8 bases matching TRBD1. The V gene's germline CDR1 is MNHEY and CDR2 SVGAGI. Losses at the gene ends were 8 bases for V and 7 bases for J; bases not matched to a gene: 9. This CDR3 spans 14 amino acids. The CDR3 reads CASEGQGAGEKLFF. CDR3 in DNA: TGTGCCAGCGAGGGGCAGGGGGCAGGTGAAAAACTGTTTTTT.

The chain has TRBV11-3 and TRBJ2-1, with D uncertain. CDR3 length: 11 residues. V shed 3 bases and J shed 12 bases, with 9 bases lying between them. The germline gives CDR1 SGHNT, CDR2 YENEEA. Here the CDR3 reads CASSLSHAQFF. CDR3 DNA sequence: TGTGCCAGCAGCTTGAGCCATGCGCAGTTCTTC. The complete variable domain, with remaining parts taken from reference TRBV11-3 and TRBJ2-1, reads EAGVVQSPRYKIIEKKQPVAFWCNPISGHNTLYWYLQNLGQGPELLIRYENEEAVDDSQLPKDRFSAERLKGVDSTLKIQPAELGDSAVYLCASSLSHAQFFGPGTRLTVL.

V is TRBV5-1 and J is TRBJ2-3; 11 nucleotides match TRBD2. Germline assignment: CDR1 SGHRS and CDR2 YFSETQ. This CDR3 region has 15 residues. V lost 4 bases to trimming and J lost 5 bases; unmatched junction nucleotides: 6. Here the CDR3 DNA reads TGCGCCAGCAGCGTTAGCGGGGGGGCGGGAGATACGCAGTATTTT. Amino acids: CASSVSGGAGDTQYF.

The V call is TRBV27, the J call TRBJ2-2, with TRBD1 identical over 7 bases. The CDR3 contains 14 residues. The germline V gene has CDR1 MNHEY and CDR2 SMNVEV (reference sequence). The J segment lost 3 bases and the V segment lost 5 bases, leaving 3 bases of the junction unmatched. As DNA, the CDR3 is TGTGCCAGCAGTGCACAGGGGTACACCGGGGAGCTGTTTTTT. Amino acid sequence: CASSAQGYTGELFF.

V and J are TRBV7-9 and TRBJ1-3; 7 bases line up with TRBD1. The CDR3 loop spans 16 amino acids. The germline CDR1 and CDR2 sequences are SEHNR and FQNEAQ (reference sequence). Trimming took 5 bases from V and 4 from J; bases not matched to a gene: 11. CDR3 loop: CASSGQTGRAGNTIYF. CDR3 bases: TGTGCCAGCAGCGGACAGACAGGGCGGGCCGGAAACACCATATATTTT.

This chain links TRBV5-1 with TRBJ2-3; 8 bases are shared with TRBD1. Trimming removed 2 bases from V and 3 bases from J; junction bases left unmatched: 5. The CDR3 is made up of 15 amino acids. The V gene's germline CDR1 is SGHRS and CDR2 YFSETQ. The CDR3 reads CASSFPGGLTDTQYF. The CDR3 DNA follows: TGCGCCAGCAGCTTCCCAGGGGGCTTAACAGATACGCAGTATTTT.